The T cell receptor beta chain described here comes from a study of T cell changes during pregnancy in multiple sclerosis. The protocol was immunoSEQ multiplex PCR, while the TCRdb copy is restricted to in-frame clones and leaves out a portion. The sample includes fewer than 70,000 clones, approximately 92% seen only once; the top ten take roughly 1.3%. The V segment lost 7 bases and the J segment 6 bases; nucleotides outside the gene matches: 6. The CDR3 extends over 14 amino acids. Germline V gene lookup returns CDR1 LNHDA and CDR2 SQIVND (reference sequence). The sequencing here drew on peripheral blood, taken in the second trimester of pregnancy. The receptor was derived from a female donor with multiple sclerosis, enrolled in a pregnancy study. This sequence joins TRBV19 and TRBJ2-3, with 11 nucleotides matching TRBD2. CDR3 region: CASTTSGMQDTQYF. The CDR3 bases are TGTGCCAGTACGACTAGCGGGATGCAGGATACGCAGTATTTT.